This T cell receptor (beta chain) was found in a study of control samples from healthy donors and cancer patients. CDR1 is MDHEN and CDR2 is SYDVKM in the germline V gene. The V gene lost 7 bases and the J gene lost 5 bases, with 21 bases spanning the gap. The CDR3 has 16 residues. This table comes from immunoSEQ multiplex PCR, and its TCRdb copy is limited to in-frame clones, with some not included. The table has 78,000 or so clones, approximately 84% seen once; the top ten hold over 13%. Sequenced input: blood. The chain employs TRBV28 and TRBJ2-1; D perhaps matches TRBD2 (6 bases). This clonotype was sampled from a man aged 45-60 years in good health. In DNA, the CDR3 is TGTGCCAGCACTTACCTTGGGGCGGGATGGGACAATGAGCAGTTCTTC. Translated: CASTYLGAGWDNEQFF.